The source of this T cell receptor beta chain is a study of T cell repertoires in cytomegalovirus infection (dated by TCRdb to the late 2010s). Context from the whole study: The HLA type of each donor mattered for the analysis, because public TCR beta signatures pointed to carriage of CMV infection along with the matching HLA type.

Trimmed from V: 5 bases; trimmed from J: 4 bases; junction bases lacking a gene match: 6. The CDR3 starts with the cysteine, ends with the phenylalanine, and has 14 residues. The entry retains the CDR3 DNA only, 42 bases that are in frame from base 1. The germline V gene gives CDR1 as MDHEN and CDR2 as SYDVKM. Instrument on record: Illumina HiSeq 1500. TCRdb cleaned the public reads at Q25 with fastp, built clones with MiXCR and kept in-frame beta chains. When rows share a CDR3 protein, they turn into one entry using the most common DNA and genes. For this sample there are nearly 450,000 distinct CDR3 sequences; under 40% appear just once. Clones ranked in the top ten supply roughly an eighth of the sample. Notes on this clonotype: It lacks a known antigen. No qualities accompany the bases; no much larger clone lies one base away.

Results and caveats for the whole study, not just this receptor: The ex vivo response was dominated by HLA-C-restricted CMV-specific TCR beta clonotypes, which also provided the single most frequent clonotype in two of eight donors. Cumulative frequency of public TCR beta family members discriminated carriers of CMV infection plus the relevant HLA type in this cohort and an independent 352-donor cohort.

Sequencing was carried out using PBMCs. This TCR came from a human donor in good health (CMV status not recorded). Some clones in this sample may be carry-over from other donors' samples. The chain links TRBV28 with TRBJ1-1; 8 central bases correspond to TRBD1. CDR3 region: CASSIPGGGTEAFF. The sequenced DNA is TGTGCCAGCAGTATTCCAGGGGGCGGCACTGAAGCTTTCTTT.